This T cell receptor (beta chain) came from a study of blood T cell repertoires in COVID-19. In the study overall: PBMCs, B-cell-depleted T cells, or T cells were the source of the cDNA or gDNA that made up the material.

This clone was observed a handful of times. Additional DNA sequences in this sample encode the identical CDR3. Sequencing was performed with immunoSEQ multiplex PCR; in TCRdb, only in-frame clones are kept and a portion is missing. The sample holds about 290,000 clones, roughly 90% seen once. Germline V gene lookup returns CDR1 SQVTM and CDR2 ANQGSEA. CDR3 length: 14 residues. V lost 4 bases, J lost 7 bases, and 12 bases stayed unmatched. This clonotype was sampled from a woman between 35 and 50 years old who had recovered from COVID-19. Sequenced sample: PBMCs or T cells enriched from blood (not recorded which). The chain couples TRBV29-1 to TRBJ2-7, with 8 nucleotides matching TRBD1. CDR3 DNA sequence: TGCAGCGTTGTGCCGCCTCAGGGGGCTGGAGAGCAGTACTTC. Protein sequence: CSVVPPQGAGEQYF.